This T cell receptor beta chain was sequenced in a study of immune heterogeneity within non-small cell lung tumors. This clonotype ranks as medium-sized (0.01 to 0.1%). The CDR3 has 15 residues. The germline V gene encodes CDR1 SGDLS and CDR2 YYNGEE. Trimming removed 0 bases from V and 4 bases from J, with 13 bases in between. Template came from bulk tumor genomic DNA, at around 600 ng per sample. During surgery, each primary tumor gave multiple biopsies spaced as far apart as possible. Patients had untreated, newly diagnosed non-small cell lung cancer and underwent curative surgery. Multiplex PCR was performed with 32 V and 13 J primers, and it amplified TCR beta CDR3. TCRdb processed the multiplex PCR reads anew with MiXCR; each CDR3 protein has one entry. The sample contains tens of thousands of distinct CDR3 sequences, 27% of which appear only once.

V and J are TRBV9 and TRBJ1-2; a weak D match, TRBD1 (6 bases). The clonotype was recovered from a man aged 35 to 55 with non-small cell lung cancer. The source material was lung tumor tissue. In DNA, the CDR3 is TGTGCCAGCAGCGTAGTGGGGGCTCCGGGCTATGGCTACACCTTC. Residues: CASSVVGAPGYGYTF.